The T cell receptor beta chain under discussion was sequenced for a study of tumor-infiltrating lymphocytes in primary liver carcinoma. Findings of the study overall: The overlap of tumor-adjacent and tumor-blood pairs was smaller than that of tumor region pairs. Relative to blood, tumors carried a significantly larger fraction of the repertoire in their top 250 clones (p = 0.039).

The source material, 20-30 mg of unsorted bulk tissue, was used to co-extract RNA and DNA. Concerning this clonotype: What it binds is not known. A junction end diverges from the germline sequence, so it may reflect a read error.

The V gene's germline CDR1 is MNHEY and CDR2 SVGAGI. The CDR3 extends over 16 amino acids. With 500 ng total RNA as template and a constant-region primer, TCR beta cDNA was made. What produced the TCR beta libraries was three nested multiplex PCR rounds using slightly modified ARM-PCR. The first two PCR rounds used TRBV1-TRBV30 primers with a Cbeta primer, approximately 10 cycles each. TCRdb analysed the multiplex PCR reads with MiXCR anew, one entry per CDR3 protein. In the table there are roughly 200,000 distinct CDR3 sequences, 70% to 90% of which are singletons. The origin of this receptor is a man in his forties with primary liver carcinoma and hepatitis B virus infection. The chain links TRBV6-5 to TRBJ2-1, with 7 positions matching TRBD1. Sequenced material: tumor tissue from primary liver carcinoma. The CDR3 DNA follows: TGTGCTAGCAGGAGCACCGGGACAGCCTCCCACAATGAGCAGTTCTTC. Encoded protein: CASRSTGTASHNEQFF.